Shown below are 23 T cell receptor beta chains from a single sample sequenced in a study of T-cell reconstitution after alpha-beta-depleted transplantation in children. Unique molecular identifiers were incorporated when the TCRbeta library was constructed. TCRdb fed the PCR reads into MiXCR, producing one record per CDR3 protein. The sample yields around 450,000 distinct CDR3 sequences, approximately 41% seen once. The source was PBMCs, collected before TCRalphabeta/CD19-depleted stem cell transplant. The source of these receptors is a girl aged 2 to 10 with aplastic anemia, due to receive a stem cell transplant.

The V and J genes are TRBV28 and TRBJ2-7; a weak D match, TRBD1 (5 bases). The CDR3 loop spans 16 amino acids. CDR1 is MDHEN, CDR2 SYDVKM, per germline. V was trimmed by 2 bases and J by 7 bases, leaving 21 bases between them. The CDR3 DNA sequence: TGTGCCAGCAGTTTAGATGGGGCAAGGGCCGCGTTTGAGCAGTACTTC. Translation: CASSLDGARAAFEQYF.

The CDR3 DNA sequence: TGTGCCAGCAGCTTAGGGGACTACCAAGAGACCCAGTACTTC. It codes for CASSLGDYQETQYF. The chain employs TRBV11-2 and TRBJ2-5; the D gene is possibly TRBD2 (6 bases). CDR3 length: 14 amino acids. Looked up from germline, CDR1 is SGHAT and CDR2 is FQNNGV. The ends were cut back, 1 base at V and 0 bases at J, with 6 bases in the middle.

This clonotype turned up a few times. The gene calls are TRBV20-1 and TRBJ2-7; 7 nucleotides line up with TRBD2. This CDR3 has 13 residues. Germline V gene data show CDR1 as DFQATT and CDR2 as SNEGSKA (reference sequence). With 5 bases clipped from V and 1 base from J, the junction kept 5 bases outside the gene matches. The CDR3 reads CSAVRRGSYEQYF. In DNA, the CDR3 is TGCAGTGCTGTACGGCGGGGGTCCTACGAGCAGTACTTC.

V and J are TRBV20-1 and TRBJ2-1, with D tentatively TRBD2 (7 bases). V lost 4 bases, J lost 8 bases, and 18 bases lay in between. The CDR3 sequence is 14 residues long. Per germline, CDR1 DFQATT and CDR2 SNEGSKA (reference sequence). CDR3 residues: CSANGGRGWDEQFF. The CDR3 DNA is TGCAGTGCTAACGGGGGGAGGGGGTGGGATGAGCAGTTCTTC.

V usage is TRBV23-1 and J usage is TRBJ2-1; TRBD2 matches at 7 bases. TRBV23-1 is an ORF, and what it does is uncertain. The CDR3 contains 13 residues. V shed 3 bases and J 14 bases; nucleotides not matched to a gene: 10. The CDR3 DNA reads as TGCGCCAGCAGTCATCGCGGGAGAAGACCGGAGTTCTTC. Translation gives CASSHRGRRPEFF.

The chain carries TRBV4-1 and TRBJ2-3, with D perhaps given as TRBD1 or TRBD2 (5 bases each). Germline values: CDR1 MGHRA, CDR2 YSYEKL. There are 17 residues in the CDR3. The V end lost 2 bases, the J end lost 0 bases, and 15 bases lay between the germline ends. The CDR3 is CASSQSPAGTSTDTQYF. The CDR3 DNA is TGCGCCAGCAGCCAATCTCCCGCAGGGACGAGCACAGATACGCAGTATTTT.

This clonotype was recorded a few times. This chain links TRBV19 with TRBJ2-7, with D perhaps matching TRBD1 (5 bases). Germline V gene lookup returns CDR1 LNHDA and CDR2 SQIVND (reference sequence). Trimming shortened V by 5 bases and J by 7 bases, and 15 bases separated the two germline ends. The CDR3 spans 13 residues. The CDR3 sequence: CASSQDRTTEQYF. CDR3 nucleotides: TGTGCCAGTAGTCAAGACAGAACTACGGAGCAGTACTTC. Complete variable domain (other parts from reference TRBV19 and TRBJ2-7): DGGITQSPKYLFRKEGQNVTLSCEQNLNHDAMYWYRQDPGQGLRLIYYSQIVNDFQKGDIAEGYSVSREKKESFPLTVTSAQKNPTAFYLCASSQDRTTEQYFGPGTRLTVT.

The table lists this clonotype with many counts. The V gene is TRBV5-1, the J gene TRBJ2-2, with a weak D call TRBD1 (6 bases). Germline assignment: CDR1 SGHRS and CDR2 YFSETQ. The CDR3 contains 14 residues. V shed 5 bases and J shed 0 bases, with 8 bases lying between them. The CDR3 protein is CASRDSANTGELFF. The CDR3 DNA follows: TGCGCCAGCAGGGACAGCGCGAACACCGGGGAGCTGTTTTTT.

This clonotype was counted ten times or more. The germline gene is not matched at one end of the junction; a read error may be the cause. The gene calls are TRBV20-1 and TRBJ1-1; D remains unclear. This CDR3 region has 11 residues. In germline, CDR1 is DFQATT, CDR2 SNEGSKA (reference sequence). The CDR3 reads CSARGITEAFF. In nucleotides, the CDR3 is TGCAGTGCCAGAGGAATAACTGAAGCTTTCTTT.

In this sample, this clonotype turned up a few times. The rearrangement uses TRBV7-9 and TRBJ2-3; D may be TRBD2 (5 bases). CDR1 is SEHNR and CDR2 is FQNEAQ in the germline V gene (reference sequence). The CDR3 spans 15 residues. The ends were cut back, 0 bases at V and 5 bases at J, with 12 bases in the middle. The CDR3 here is CASSLALRAGDTQYF. The DNA of the CDR3 is TGTGCCAGCAGCTTAGCCCTTAGGGCGGGAGATACGCAGTATTTT. The entire variable domain, with the rest obtained from reference TRBV7-9 and TRBJ2-3, is as follows: DTGVSQNPRHKITKRGQNVTFRCDPISEHNRLYWYRQTLGQGPEFLTYFQNEAQLEKSRLLSDRFSAERPKGSFSTLEIQRTEQGDSAMYLCASSLALRAGDTQYFGPGTRLTVL.

This sequence joins TRBV20-1 and TRBJ2-1, with 14 bases fitting TRBD2. Losses at the gene ends were 7 bases for V and 7 bases for J; bases not matched to a gene: 6. The CDR3 loop spans 14 amino acids. The germline CDR1 and CDR2 sequences are DFQATT and SNEGSKA (reference sequence). CDR3 loop: CSVPGLAGVNEQFF. The CDR3 DNA is TGCAGTGTCCCGGGACTAGCGGGAGTTAATGAGCAGTTCTTC.

This CDR3 reads CASSLGGLRTGELFF. CDR3 in DNA: TGTGCCAGCAGCTTAGGAGGGCTTAGAACCGGGGAGCTGTTTTTT. The chain joins TRBV7-2 to TRBJ2-2, with D possibly matching TRBD2 (5 bases). Germline V gene data show CDR1 as SGHTA and CDR2 as FQGNSA. The CDR3 extends over 15 amino acids. The ends were cut back, 1 base at V and 5 bases at J, with 11 bases in the middle.

This clonotype was counted between two and nine times. V usage is TRBV11-2 and J usage is TRBJ2-7; D unresolved. The CDR3 is made up of 14 amino acids. The germline gives CDR1 SGHAT, CDR2 FQNNGV. The V gene lost 2 bases and the J gene lost 2 bases, with 10 bases spanning the gap. The CDR3, as DNA: TGTGCCAGCAGCTTACGTGGGTTGACCTACGAGCAGTACTTC. Protein sequence: CASSLRGLTYEQYF. Full variable domain (outside the CDR3, taken from reference TRBV11-2 and TRBJ2-7): EAGVAQSPRYKIIEKRQSVAFWCNPISGHATLYWYQQILGQGPKLLIQFQNNGVVDDSQLPKDRFSAERLKGVDSTLKIQPAKLEDSAVYLCASSLRGLTYEQYFGPGTRLTVT.

There are many counts of this clonotype. The chain is built from TRBV3-1 and TRBJ2-7, with 9 bases lining up with TRBD2. Losses at the gene ends were 1 base for V and 4 bases for J; bases not matched to a gene: 8. Germline CDR1 LGHDT, CDR2 YNNKEL (reference sequence). The CDR3 spans 16 residues. CDR3 DNA: TGTGCCAGCAGCCAAGTCGGCGGCAGCGGGGGGTACGAGCAGTACTTC. It is translated as CASSQVGGSGGYEQYF.

Many counts were recorded for this clonotype. The chain recombines TRBV6-1 with TRBJ2-1; TRBD1 agrees at 9 bases. V lost 1 base, J lost 12 bases, and 4 bases stayed unmatched. Germline assignment: CDR1 MNHNS and CDR2 SASEGT. The CDR3 is 13 amino acids. CDR3 amino acids: CASSEVRDRAQFF. The CDR3 coding sequence is TGTGCCAGCAGTGAAGTTCGGGACAGGGCGCAGTTCTTC.

Points on this clonotype: A single base separates this from a much larger clone, so it may be a read error. In this CDR3 the conserved last residue, phenylalanine or tryptophan, is missing, so a read error is likely. This sequence joins TRBV4-1 and TRBJ2-1; the match to TRBD2 covers 8 bases. Germline CDR1 and CDR2: MGHRA and YSYEKL. The ends lost 1 base at V and 8 bases at J; junction bases unmatched: 13. This CDR3 is built from 17 residues. CDR3 residues: CASSQGYGTSPPDEQFS. CDR3 nucleotide sequence: TGCGCCAGCAGCCAAGGATACGGGACTAGTCCTCCCGATGAGCAGTTCTCC.

This chain joins TRBV15 and TRBJ2-5; TRBD1 might be the D (5 bases). The CDR3 loop spans 13 amino acids. V shed 4 bases and J shed 2 bases, with 8 bases lying between them. Per germline, CDR1 LNHNV and CDR2 YYDKDF (reference sequence). The CDR3 DNA reads TGTGCCACCAGCACAGGGCTACAAGAGACCCAGTACTTC. This encodes CATSTGLQETQYF.

This clonotype was seen repeatedly, ten times or more. For the CDR3, the DNA is TGTGCCAGCTCACAGGGACTAGCGGGAGGCAATGAGCAGTTCTTC. Residues: CASSQGLAGGNEQFF. The rearrangement joins TRBV18 to TRBJ2-1; TRBD2 agrees at 15 bases. The CDR3 is 15 amino acids. Per the germline V gene, CDR1 is KGHSH and CDR2 is LQKENI. The J segment lost 6 bases and the V segment lost 4 bases, leaving 1 base of the junction unmatched.

This chain links TRBV7-8 with TRBJ2-2, with D possibly being TRBD2 (5 bases). CDR1 SGHVS and CDR2 FQNEAQ come from the germline V gene. This CDR3 has 16 residues. V lost 7 bases to trimming and J lost 0 bases, with 15 bases between them. The CDR3 reads CASISRGGANTGELFF. The CDR3 coding sequence is TGTGCCAGCATCTCCCGTGGAGGAGCGAACACCGGGGAGCTGTTTTTT.

This clonotype was counted many times. The V call is TRBV20-1, the J call TRBJ2-3, with 13 bases lining up with TRBD2. CDR3 size: 14 residues. The germline V gene has CDR1 DFQATT and CDR2 SNEGSKA (reference sequence). Trimming removed 3 bases from V and 3 bases from J; junction bases left unmatched: 0. The CDR3: CSARTSGRTDTQYF. The CDR3 nucleotides read TGCAGTGCTAGGACTAGCGGGAGGACAGATACGCAGTATTTT.

The J gene is TRBJ2-5, the V gene TRBV7-9; 7 nucleotides match TRBD1. J lost 7 bases, V lost 5 bases, and 16 bases had no gene match. The CDR3 has 16 residues. Per the germline V gene, CDR1 is SEHNR and CDR2 is FQNEAQ (reference sequence). The DNA of the CDR3 is TGTGCCAGCAGCCCCCGAACGACAAACAGGGGAGCGACCCAGTACTTC. Translating it yields CASSPRTTNRGATQYF.

This clonotype was seen many times. The V gene is TRBV7-9, the J gene TRBJ2-1; 7 positions match TRBD2. J gave up 6 bases and V 1 base, and 6 bases lay outside the gene matches. Germline V CDR1 and CDR2: SEHNR, FQNEAQ (reference sequence). This CDR3 is built from 15 residues. CDR3 region: CASSLVVGGPNEQFF. DNA for the CDR3: TGTGCCAGCAGCTTAGTCGTGGGAGGGCCCAATGAGCAGTTCTTC.

The sample holds a few counts of this clonotype. J is TRBJ1-1 and V is TRBV5-8; D possibly corresponds to TRBD1 (6 bases). V dropped 2 bases and J dropped 4 bases, with 12 bases sitting between them. Germline V lookup: CDR1 SGHTS, CDR2 YDEGEE. The CDR3 sequence is 14 residues long. The DNA for the CDR3 is TGTGCCAGCAGCTTACAGGGAACTGGCACTGAAGCTTTCTTT. As protein: CASSLQGTGTEAFF. Looking up the rest from reference TRBV5-8 and TRBJ1-1 gives the full variable domain: EAGVTQSPTHLIKTRGQQATLRCSPISGHTSVYWYQQALGLGLQFLLWYDEGEERNRGNFPPRFSGRQFPNYSSELNVNALELEDSALYLCASSLQGTGTEAFFGQGTRLTVV.